This T cell receptor (beta chain) appears in the sequencing data of a study of CD8+ T cells in alopecia areata. For the study at large: For 6 to 18 months, tofacitinib was taken, and 6 months off drug followed.

cDNA serving as the sequencing template came from extracted, reverse transcribed RNA. The method was immunoSEQ multiplex PCR; TCRdb's version includes in-frame clones alone and lacks a portion of them. The table records about 110,000 clones, 65% to 85% of them present only once. Germline lookup yields CDR1 SEHNR and CDR2 FQNEAQ (reference sequence). CDR3 size: 16 residues. The germline V and J ends were trimmed by 5 bases and 1 base, with 14 bases remaining between them. This sample's treatment: oral pan-JAK inhibitor, 5-10 mg twice daily. Sequencing was performed on CD8+ T cells sorted from blood, taken at week 24, from a patient treated with tofacitinib. The chain employs TRBV7-9 and TRBJ2-2; possibly TRBD1 for D (6 bases). The TCR sequence derives from a human donor with alopecia areata. The CDR3 protein is CASSRPTTGNTGELFF. Here the CDR3 DNA reads TGTGCCAGCAGCCGCCCGACGACAGGGAACACCGGGGAGCTGTTTTTT.